These 28 T cell receptor beta chains were sequenced from one sample in a study of blood T cell repertoires in COVID-19. Sequencing used immunoSEQ multiplex PCR; TCRdb keeps in-frame clones, though not all of them. This table has roughly 290,000 clones, roughly 90% appearing once. The sample taken for sequencing was peripheral blood. The receptors stem from a woman aged 60-70 years with acute or convalescent COVID-19.

The V gene is TRBV6-4, the J gene TRBJ2-3, with 12 positions matching TRBD2. Per germline, CDR1 MRHNA and CDR2 SNTAGT. V lost 4 bases to trimming and J lost 0 bases; unmatched junction nucleotides: 8. The CDR3 consists of 18 residues. DNA for the CDR3: TGTGCCAGCAGTGCACTAGCGGGGGGAATTGCTAGCACAGATACGCAGTATTTT. It specifies CASSALAGGIASTDTQYF.

The chain links TRBV19 to TRBJ1-5; tentative D call: TRBD1 (6 bases). This CDR3 is 17 amino acids long. The germline V gene encodes CDR1 LNHDA and CDR2 SQIVND (reference sequence). Trimming pared 0 bases from V and 0 bases from J, leaving 12 bases between. The CDR3 reads CASSIDPRGGSNQPQHF. CDR3 DNA sequence: TGTGCCAGTAGTATAGATCCCAGGGGCGGTAGCAATCAGCCCCAGCATTTT.

The gene calls are TRBV9 and TRBJ1-1; possible D gene TRBD1, 6 bases. This CDR3 spans 14 amino acids. Germline lookup yields CDR1 SGDLS and CDR2 YYNGEE. V was clipped by 2 bases and J by 2 bases, with 10 bases between them. In DNA, the CDR3 is TGTGCCAGCAGCGTGGACAGTCTAAACACTGAAGCTTTCTTT. This translates into CASSVDSLNTEAFF.

The chain couples TRBV11-2 to TRBJ2-3; 7 bases match TRBD2. Looked up from germline, CDR1 is SGHAT and CDR2 is FQNNGV. V gave up 5 bases and J gave up 4 bases; unmatched junction bases: 18. The CDR3 loop spans 18 amino acids. Here the CDR3 reads CASSPPPSRGRPSDTQYF. The CDR3 DNA is TGTGCCAGCAGCCCGCCCCCGTCTCGCGGGAGACCCTCAGATACGCAGTATTTT.

This chain uses TRBV7-2 with TRBJ2-2, with a weak D call TRBD2 (5 bases). The CDR3 sequence is 12 residues long. Trimming removed 5 bases at V and 7 bases at J, with 8 bases between. Germline CDR1 SGHTA, CDR2 FQGNSA. CDR3 coding DNA: TGTGCCAGCAGCCGGGCGGGCGGGGAGCTGTTTTTT. It is translated as CASSRAGGELFF.

A word on this clone: The sample holds other DNA sequences that translate to the same CDR3. The chain couples TRBV9 to TRBJ2-5; 7 bases line up with TRBD1. V trimming: 0 bases; J trimming: 1 base; junction bases outside the gene matches: 0. CDR1 SGDLS and CDR2 YYNGEE come from the germline V gene. There are 14 residues in the CDR3. CDR3 protein: CASSVDRGQETQYF. CDR3 coding DNA: TGTGCCAGCAGCGTAGACAGGGGCCAAGAGACCCAGTACTTC.

This clone was counted a few times. The chain couples TRBV7-8 to TRBJ1-1, with D possibly matching TRBD1 (5 bases). The V end was cut by 5 bases, the J end by 2 bases, with 15 bases between. The CDR3 is 15 residues long. Germline CDR1 SGHVS, CDR2 FQNEAQ. The CDR3 coding sequence is TGTGCCAGCAGCATAAGACAGAGGAGCAACACTGAAGCTTTCTTT. Translated, it gives CASSIRQRSNTEAFF.

This chain joins TRBV21-1 and TRBJ2-6; the D call TRBD1 from the table was never checked on the DNA. TRBV21-1 is a pseudogene segment. The CDR3 is 16 amino acids. Here the CDR3 DNA reads TGTGCCAGCAGCCTTCGACAGGGGACTGGGGCCAACGTCCTGACTTTC. Residues: CASSLRQGTGANVLTF.

This clone showed up just once. The chain couples TRBV9 to TRBJ2-1; a weak D match, TRBD1 (5 bases). Germline V gene sequence: CDR1 SGDLS, CDR2 YYNGEE. This CDR3 spans 14 amino acids. Trimming cost V 0 bases and J 8 bases, with 12 bases left between them. CDR3 bases: TGTGCCAGCAGCGTAGCCCCAGGGCTCGATGAGCAGTTCTTC. This codes for CASSVAPGLDEQFF.

V and J are TRBV5-4 and TRBJ1-2, with 8 nucleotides matching TRBD1. J lost 3 bases, V lost 4 bases, and 5 bases had no gene match. The CDR3 totals 14 residues. Germline V gives CDR1 SGHNT, CDR2 YYREEE (reference sequence). In DNA, the CDR3 is TGTGCCAGCAGCCGAACGACAGGGGACTATGGCTACACCTTC. Translating gives CASSRTTGDYGYTF.

In DNA, the CDR3 is TGTGCCAGCAGCTTATCTCTCCAGGGCGAGCAGTTCTTC. Encoded protein: CASSLSLQGEQFF. This chain links TRBV7-3 with TRBJ2-1; tentatively, D is TRBD1 (5 bases). The germline gives CDR1 SGHTA, CDR2 FQGTGA. Trimming removed 2 bases at V and 10 bases at J, with 12 bases between. This CDR3 region has 13 residues.

This chain connects TRBV4-1 to TRBJ2-7; a possible D gene is TRBD1 (5 bases). Germline assignment: CDR1 MGHRA and CDR2 YSYEKL. The CDR3 contains 15 residues. Deletions cut 4 bases from V and 0 bases from J, with 13 bases between. The CDR3 here is CASSPWKGDSYEQYF. CDR3 in DNA: TGCGCCAGCAGCCCTTGGAAAGGGGACTCCTACGAGCAGTACTTC.

The chain recombines TRBV5-1 with TRBJ1-2; tentatively, D is TRBD1 (5 bases). The CDR3 spans 14 residues. Looked up from germline, CDR1 is SGHRS and CDR2 is YFSETQ. Trimming stripped 4 bases from V and 2 bases from J, with 12 bases between. In DNA form, the CDR3 reads TGCGCCAGCAGCGACCTCCGGGGGAACTATGGCTACACCTTC. Its translation: CASSDLRGNYGYTF.

The rearrangement uses TRBV6-5 and TRBJ2-7; TRBD1 is a possible D gene (5 bases). The CDR3 contains 14 residues. Trimming cost V 11 bases and J 3 bases, with 20 bases left between them. The germline V gene encodes CDR1 MNHEY and CDR2 SVGAGI. The CDR3 DNA is TGTGCCTGCGTAGCAGGGAACCCGAACTACGAGCAGTACTTC. This sequence encodes CACVAGNPNYEQYF.

The V call is TRBV6-2 or TRBV6-3, the J call TRBJ2-5, with 9 bases identical to TRBD2. This CDR3 is built from 18 residues. V lost 5 bases and J lost 0; bases outside the gene matches: 13. Germline assignment: CDR1 MNHEY and CDR2 SVGEGT. The CDR3 here is CASSAWRLADLYQETQYF. For the CDR3, the DNA is TGTGCCAGCAGTGCTTGGAGACTAGCGGACCTGTACCAAGAGACCCAGTACTTC.

This chain links TRBV2 with TRBJ2-5; no definite D call. The CDR3 totals 14 residues. Germline assignment: CDR1 SNHLY and CDR2 FYNNEI. Trimming cost V 5 bases and J 5 bases, with 15 bases left between them. The CDR3, as DNA: TGTGCCAGCAGTCCCCTCCCCCCTCTGGAGACCCAGTACTTC. Protein: CASSPLPPLETQYF.

The rearrangement uses TRBV2 and TRBJ2-1; TRBD1 matches at 8 bases. Trimming removed 7 bases from V and 6 bases from J; junction bases left unmatched: 8. The CDR3 runs to 14 residues. Germline V CDR1 and CDR2: SNHLY, FYNNEI. The CDR3 DNA reads as TGTGCCAGCACCTCGGACAGGGCAGCCAATGAGCAGTTCTTC. Its protein is CASTSDRAANEQFF.

This clone was recorded once. V and J are TRBV18 and TRBJ1-5; the match to TRBD1 covers 10 bases. J gave up 3 bases and V 2 bases, and 4 bases lay outside the gene matches. The CDR3 extends over 16 amino acids. CDR1 and CDR2 (germline): KGHSH, LQKENI. CDR3 region: CASSPMGQGNNQPQHF. CDR3 nucleotides: TGTGCCAGCTCACCAATGGGACAGGGGAACAATCAGCCCCAGCATTTT.

The genes are TRBV5-1 and TRBJ2-7; possibly TRBD1 for D (5 bases). Germline V gene data show CDR1 as SGHRS and CDR2 as YFSETQ. V lost 0 bases, J lost 6 bases, and 10 bases lay in between. This CDR3 region has 13 residues. The CDR3 spells CASSLATGSEQYF. The CDR3 bases are TGCGCCAGCAGCTTGGCCACAGGTTCCGAGCAGTACTTC.

A single count supports this clone. The rearrangement links TRBV27 to TRBJ1-5; no reliable D call. This CDR3 comprises 14 residues. V lost 6 bases, J lost 6 bases, and 15 bases lay in between. The germline gives CDR1 MNHEY, CDR2 SMNVEV (reference sequence). The CDR3 DNA reads TGTGCCAGCAGCCCCCGAGATTTTCGTCAGCCCCAGCATTTT. Amino acid sequence: CASSPRDFRQPQHF.

This chain connects TRBV6-2 or TRBV6-3 to TRBJ2-7; TRBD2 is a possible D gene (6 bases). With 2 bases removed from V and 0 bases from J, the gap between germline ends came to 11 bases. CDR3 size: 15 residues. The germline gives CDR1 MNHEY, CDR2 SVGEGT. In DNA form, the CDR3 reads TGTGCCAGCAGTTACGGCGGGGTCAGCTCCTACGAGCAGTACTTC. Translated: CASSYGGVSSYEQYF.

This clone was found once. The chain couples TRBV13 to TRBJ2-7, with 9 bases identical to TRBD2. The CDR3 has 14 amino acids. V was pared by 5 bases and J by 6 bases, with 8 bases of the junction left unmatched. Germline lookup yields CDR1 PRHDT and CDR2 FYEKMQ (reference sequence). The chain's CDR3 is CASSTGLARVEQYF. The CDR3 nucleotides are TGTGCCAGCAGCACGGGACTAGCTAGGGTCGAGCAGTACTTC. The variable domain in full, completed from reference TRBV13 and TRBJ2-7, reads AAGVIQSPRHLIKEKRETATLKCYPIPRHDTVYWYQQGPGQDPQFLISFYEKMQSDKGSIPDRFSAQQFSDYHSELNMSSLELGDSALYFCASSTGLARVEQYFGPGTRLTVT.

This sequence joins TRBV5-1 and TRBJ2-1, with D possibly TRBD1 on 6 matching bases. Trimming removed 4 bases at V and 0 bases at J, with 8 bases between. Germline V gene data show CDR1 as SGHRS and CDR2 as YFSETQ. The CDR3 has 14 amino acids. CDR3 nucleotide sequence: TGCGCCAGCAGCCGACAGGACTCCTACAATGAGCAGTTCTTC. Its protein is CASSRQDSYNEQFF.

Regarding this clone: Other DNA sequences within the sample encode an identical CDR3. The chain is built from TRBV7-3 and TRBJ2-5, with D perhaps matching TRBD2 (7 bases). CDR3 length equals 14 residues. Germline V gives CDR1 SGHTA, CDR2 FQGTGA. The V end lost 2 bases, the J end lost 1 base, and 8 bases lay between the germline ends. CDR3 nucleotide sequence: TGTGCCAGCAGCTTAGCGGGGGCCCAAGAGACCCAGTACTTC. Residues: CASSLAGAQETQYF.

J is TRBJ1-3 and V is TRBV28; perhaps TRBD1 as D (6 bases). With 7 bases removed from V and 0 bases from J, the gap between germline ends came to 16 bases. The CDR3 is made up of 16 amino acids. Germline-derived CDR1 and CDR2 are MDHEN and SYDVKM. In DNA, the CDR3 is TGTGCCAGCAATTACAGGGCCAAAATCTCTGGAAACACCATATATTTT. The encoded protein is CASNYRAKISGNTIYF.

The chain has TRBV6-4 and TRBJ2-1, with D possibly being TRBD1 (6 bases). This CDR3 contains 15 residues. Trimming cost V 5 bases and J 0 bases, with 11 bases left between them. Germline loops: CDR1 MRHNA, CDR2 SNTAGT. The CDR3 bases are TGTGCCAGCAGTAAGGACAGTCGCTCCTACAATGAGCAGTTCTTC. It codes for CASSKDSRSYNEQFF.

This clone has only a few counts. This chain uses TRBV7-6 with TRBJ2-1, with TRBD2 matching over 10 bases. This CDR3 is built from 16 residues. V gave up 1 base and J gave up 4 bases; unmatched junction bases: 4. CDR1 SGHVS and CDR2 FNYEAQ come from the germline V gene. As DNA, the CDR3 is TGTGCCAGCAGCTTAGGCACTAGCGGGAAGTACAATGAGCAGTTCTTC. This sequence encodes CASSLGTSGKYNEQFF.

This clone has just a few counts. J is TRBJ1-2 and V is TRBV30, with unresolved D. V lost 5 bases and J lost 6, with 10 bases in between. There are 11 residues in the CDR3. Germline loops: CDR1 GTSNPN, CDR2 SVGIG (reference sequence). CDR3 residues: CAWGPTHGYTF. CDR3 in DNA: TGTGCCTGGGGCCCGACACATGGCTACACCTTC. The whole variable domain, filled in from reference TRBV30 and TRBJ1-2, reads SQTIHQWPATLVQPVGSPLSLECTVEGTSNPNLYWYRQAAGRGLQLLFYSVGIGQISSEVPQNLSASRPQDRQFILSSKKLLLSDSGFYLCAWGPTHGYTFGSGTRLTVV.